This TCR beta chain was retrieved from a study of blood T cell repertoires in COVID-19. Unmatched junction bases numbered 4, after V lost 0 bases and J lost 2 bases. The CDR3 covers 16 residues. In germline, CDR1 is SEHNR, CDR2 FQNEAQ (reference sequence). Followed over time, Seattle patients had been enrolled while infection was active. As handled by the study authors: Nucleated cell counts were estimated from reference gene primer amplification. Produced via immunoSEQ multiplex PCR; TCRdb's table is partial and in-frame only. V and J calls plus clone size are reproduced from that table; the DNA served to infer D and trimming. Here the sample spans roughly 230,000 clones, less than 90% being singletons. In its sample, this clone was seen a few times.

Sequences were obtained from peripheral blood. This chain links TRBV7-9 with TRBJ1-5, with 7 bases aligning to TRBD1. The sequence derives from a woman older than 75 with COVID-19, enrolled during active disease. The CDR3 loop is CASSLATGLGNQPQHF. The CDR3 DNA follows: TGTGCCAGCAGCTTAGCGACAGGGCTGGGCAATCAGCCCCAGCATTTT.